A selection of T cell receptor beta chains follows, all from one sample in a study of Ad26.COV2.S vaccination and SARS-CoV-2 variants. The method was immunoSEQ multiplex PCR; TCRdb's version includes in-frame clones alone and lacks a portion of them. The data hold hundreds of thousands of clones, with 88% observed a single time. The input for sequencing was peripheral blood, taken in a trial of Ad26.COV2.S vaccine versus placebo. Source of these receptors: a person between 18 and 65 years old who received the Ad26.COV2.S COVID-19 vaccine or a placebo. CDR3s leave out the opening cysteine and the closing phenylalanine or tryptophan. The order of the fields is V gene, J gene, clone size, CDR3 length, CDR3 protein. The size field is filled for only some rows; it gives once, few, many or a size class.

TRBV7-8	TRBJ2-1	once	14	ASSVRDRESYNEQF
TRBV28	TRBJ2-5	-	12	VTRDRVFLETQY
TRBV30	TRBJ2-7	-	10	AARGLIYEQY
TRBV5-1	TRBJ1-1	-	12	ASSPGLPGTEAF
TRBV27	TRBJ2-2	once	13	ASSLVEVPTGELF
TRBV29-1	TRBJ2-2	once	12	SVERRENTGELF
TRBV7-3	TRBJ2-4	few	12	ASSPPGQKNIQY
TRBV2	TRBJ1-4	-	10	ASSSTGPKLF
TRBV7-9	TRBJ1-2	-	11	ASTRTDPGGYT
TRBV5-4	TRBJ2-2	once	13	ASNIDRGSTGELF
TRBV30	TRBJ2-1	-	9	AWRQNNEQF
TRBV7-9	TRBJ1-2	-	12	ASSFLTSGYGYT
TRBV9	TRBJ1-3	-	14	ASSVAGGVPGNTIY
TRBV5-6	TRBJ1-4	-	11	ASSLPGHQKLF
TRBV7-2	TRBJ1-6	-	13	ASSPAVSYNSPLH
TRBV5-4	TRBJ1-4	-	12	ASRGDRNTGKLF
TRBV12-3/TRBV12-4	TRBJ1-2	-	9	ASSGNYGYT
TRBV10-2	TRBJ1-1	-	12	ASSDTPVNTEAF
TRBV12-3/TRBV12-4	TRBJ1-5	many	11	ASSRQGRAAQH
TRBV7-3	TRBJ2-3	-	12	ASSPPSGTDTQY
TRBV21-1	TRBJ1-5	-	17	ASSSRETLRQGARQPQH
TRBV27	TRBJ2-2	-	11	ASSFLGAGELF
TRBV9	TRBJ2-2	-	14	ASSVAVGWDTGELF
TRBV4-2	TRBJ1-5	-	13	ASSQDSGSNQPQH
TRBV5-1	TRBJ1-2	once	11	ASSLETNYGYT
TRBV30	TRBJ1-4	-	13	AWSSLGGRDEKLF
TRBV7-9	TRBJ1-1	few	12	ASSLLGGSDEAF
TRBV6-5	TRBJ1-1	-	11	ASSYAQNTEAF
TRBV25-1	TRBJ2-1	-	10	ASSETYNEQF
TRBV5-1	TRBJ1-4	-	13	ASSHGRRGNEKLF
TRBV5-1	TRBJ1-4	-	16	ASSPSPDRIDLNEKLF
TRBV19	TRBJ1-1	-	11	ASSSTGGTEAF
TRBV5-4	TRBJ2-5	once	9	ASSDQETQY
TRBV27	TRBJ2-5	-	13	ASSLVSVPQETQY
TRBV7-3	TRBJ2-3	-	10	ASSAQGSTQY
TRBV5-8	TRBJ2-3	-	12	ASSLQPGRAATY
TRBV7-9	TRBJ2-5	-	13	ASSLTSGGQETQY
TRBV6-5	TRBJ1-2	once	8	ASTNYGYT
TRBV19	TRBJ1-5	-	12	ASDRQGRYQPQH
TRBV5-1	TRBJ2-3	-	16	ASSLGGSGKSFADTQY
TRBV11-2	TRBJ1-3	once	16	ASSLLGGEFLFGNTIY